Below are 6 T cell receptor beta chains sequenced from a single sample in a study of blood T cell repertoires in COVID-19. This table comes from immunoSEQ multiplex PCR, and its TCRdb copy is limited to in-frame clones, with some not included. The sample yields around 300,000 clones, 75% to 90% seen once. Specimen: PBMCs or T cells enriched from blood (not recorded which). The source of these receptors is a woman younger than 30 who had recovered from COVID-19.

The J gene is TRBJ2-3, the V gene TRBV27; 12 bases are a match to TRBD2. Germline lookup yields CDR1 MNHEY and CDR2 SMNVEV (reference sequence). Trimming took 4 bases from V and 0 from J; bases not matched to a gene: 5. This CDR3 region has 17 residues. CDR3 in amino acids: CASSSPTSGGSTDTQYF. CDR3 bases: TGTGCCAGCAGTTCCCCGACTAGCGGGGGTAGCACAGATACGCAGTATTTT.

The chain employs TRBV7-9 and TRBJ1-1; TRBD1 is a possible D gene (6 bases). Germline V gene data show CDR1 as SEHNR and CDR2 as FQNEAQ (reference sequence). Trimming took 4 bases from V and 0 from J, leaving 12 bases between them. The CDR3 runs to 15 residues. The CDR3: CASSSPGTLNTEAFF. The CDR3 nucleotides read TGTGCCAGCAGCTCACCGGGGACACTGAACACTGAAGCTTTCTTT.

V usage is TRBV5-5 and J usage is TRBJ1-1, with 7 positions matching TRBD1. CDR1 and CDR2 from the germline V gene are SGHKS and YYEKEE (reference sequence). J lost 6 bases, V lost 4 bases, and 6 bases had no gene match. There are 13 residues in the CDR3. In nucleotides, the CDR3 is TGTGCCAGCAGCCGTACTACAGGGGCTGAAGCTTTCTTT. This sequence encodes CASSRTTGAEAFF.

CDR3 DNA: TGTGCCAGCAGCTCCACCTTCGGGACTAGCGGGGCCTACAATGAGCAGTTCTTC. Translating it yields CASSSTFGTSGAYNEQFF. The chain couples TRBV11-2 to TRBJ2-1; TRBD2 matches at 13 bases. Germline CDR1 reads SGHAT; CDR2 reads FQNNGV. V trimming: 4 bases; J trimming: 2 bases; junction bases outside the gene matches: 8. The CDR3 consists of 18 residues.

This clone turned up a few times. The gene calls are TRBV7-9 and TRBJ2-5; D ambiguous. V was trimmed by 4 bases and J by 3 bases, leaving 3 bases between them. This CDR3 is 11 amino acids long. Germline loops: CDR1 SEHNR, CDR2 FQNEAQ (reference sequence). Written as DNA, the CDR3 is TGTGCCAGCAGCTCAAAAGAGACCCAGTACTTC. It translates to CASSSKETQYF.

The rearrangement uses TRBV5-6 and TRBJ2-5, with D possibly being TRBD2 (6 bases). The germline gives CDR1 SGHDT, CDR2 YYEEEE. The CDR3 runs 14 residues. The V end was cut by 0 bases, the J end by 9 bases, with 15 bases between. The CDR3 region is CASSLVPSAEAQYF. CDR3 DNA sequence: TGTGCCAGCAGCTTGGTTCCTAGCGCGGAAGCCCAGTACTTC.